This T cell receptor beta chain came from a study of blood T cell repertoires in COVID-19. Looking at the study overall: There were acute and convalescent COVID-19 samples, and they came from the United States, Italy and Spain.

The length of the CDR3 is 16 residues. Methods used by the authors: Reference gene primers were amplified, and this amplification served to estimate nucleated cell counts. Assay used: immunoSEQ multiplex PCR; TCRdb lists only in-frame clones, some missing. The V and J calls and clone size come from that table; D and trimming were worked out from the DNA. Of fewer than 250,000 clones in the sample, 80% to 90% were seen once. Sample: peripheral blood. The chain couples TRBV1 to TRBJ2-3; the D call TRBD1 from the table was never checked on the DNA. TRBV1 constitutes a pseudogene. The receptor's source is a woman of 80 years or more with acute or convalescent COVID-19. The CDR3 is CTSSQGSRTGRDTQYF. The CDR3, as DNA: TGCACCAGCAGCCAAGGTTCGAGGACAGGTCGAGATACGCAGTATTTT.